The clone carrying this T cell receptor beta chain occurred many times. Its antigen remains unknown. This sample was included in a study of CD8 T cells in ankylosing spondylitis. Study outcomes and limitations: There was reportedly significant enrichment of clones that were disease-linked in matched ankylosing spondylitis synovial fluid.

The CDR3 sequence is 15 residues long. CDR1 and CDR2 from the germline V gene are LNHNV and YYDKDF (reference sequence). The junction had 7 bases not matched to a gene; V was cut back by 6 bases and J by 5 bases. A quantitative 5'-RACE method, one with molecular barcodes, was used to make TCR beta libraries. TCRdb used MiXCR to reprocess the 5' RACE reads, holding one entry per CDR3 protein. The sample lists fewer than 350,000 distinct CDR3 sequences; about 9.9% were seen once. This clonotype was sampled from a female donor with ankylosing spondylitis or in good health (not recorded which). The chain uses TRBV15 and TRBJ1-5, with 10 nucleotides matching TRBD1. The sequenced material came from blood, either unsorted or a sorted T cell fraction (not recorded which). DNA of the CDR3: TGTGCCACCAGAGCCGGGACAGGGGAGTATCAGCCCCAGCATTTT. Translated: CATRAGTGEYQPQHF.